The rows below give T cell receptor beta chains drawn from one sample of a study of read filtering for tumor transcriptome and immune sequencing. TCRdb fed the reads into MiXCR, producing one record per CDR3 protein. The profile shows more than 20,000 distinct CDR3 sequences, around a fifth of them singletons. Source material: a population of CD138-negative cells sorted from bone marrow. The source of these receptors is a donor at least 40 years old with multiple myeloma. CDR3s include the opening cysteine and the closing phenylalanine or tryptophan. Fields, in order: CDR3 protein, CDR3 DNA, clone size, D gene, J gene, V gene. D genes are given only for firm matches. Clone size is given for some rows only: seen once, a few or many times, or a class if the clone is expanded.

CDR3: CASSLLETDYNSPLHF
DNA: TGTGCCAGCAGCTTACTAGAGACAGACTATAATTCACCCCTCCACTTT
size: -
D: -
J: TRBJ1-6
V: TRBV7-9

CDR3: CSASGRLKVYAEAFF
DNA: TGCAGTGCTAGTGGGAGATTAAAGGTCTACGCTGAAGCTTTCTTT
size: many
D: -
J: TRBJ1-1
V: TRBV20-1

CDR3: CASSLSQGWGEKLFF
DNA: TGTGCCAGCAGTCTATCACAGGGTTGGGGTGAAAAACTGTTTTTT
size: many
D: -
J: TRBJ1-4
V: TRBV28

CDR3: CASSPVGGSTDTQYF
DNA: TGTGCCAGCAGCCCAGTCGGGGGCAGCACAGATACGCAGTATTTT
size: -
D: -
J: TRBJ2-3
V: TRBV11-2

CDR3: CASSMGENSNQPQHF
DNA: TGTGCCAGTAGTATGGGGGAAAATAGCAATCAGCCCCAGCATTTT
size: -
D: -
J: TRBJ1-5
V: TRBV19

CDR3: CASSLDFAHEQYF
DNA: TGTGCCAGCAGCTTGGACTTTGCTCACGAGCAGTACTTC
size: many
D: -
J: TRBJ2-7
V: TRBV5-4

CDR3: CASSPHRDGETQYF
DNA: TGTGCCAGCAGTCCCCACAGGGATGGAGAGACCCAGTACTTC
size: many
D: -
J: TRBJ2-5
V: TRBV28

CDR3: CSARATRSDTDTQYF
DNA: TGCAGTGCTAGAGCGACTAGATCTGACACAGATACGCAGTATTTT
size: many
D: -
J: TRBJ2-3
V: TRBV20-1

CDR3: CAISVFLRETQYF
DNA: TGTGCCATCAGTGTTTTTCTGCGAGAGACCCAGTACTTC
size: many
D: -
J: TRBJ2-5
V: TRBV10-3

CDR3: CSARDPSPGTDTQYF
DNA: TGCAGTGCTAGAGATCCGTCCCCCGGCACAGATACGCAGTATTTT
size: few
D: -
J: TRBJ2-3
V: TRBV20-1

CDR3: CASSQIEVETQYF
DNA: TGTGCCAGCAGCCAAATAGAAGTGGAGACCCAGTACTTC
size: many
D: -
J: TRBJ2-5
V: TRBV14

CDR3: CASRRTGEETQYF
DNA: TGTGCCAGCAGGAGGACAGGGGAAGAGACCCAGTACTTC
size: -
D: TRBD1
J: TRBJ2-5
V: TRBV6-5

CDR3: CASRRQGQTEAFF
DNA: TGTGCCAGCAGGCGACAGGGGCAGACTGAAGCTTTCTTT
size: many
D: TRBD1
J: TRBJ1-1
V: TRBV12-3/TRBV12-4

CDR3: CASSGDTYEQYF
DNA: TGTGCCAGCAGCGGGGACACCTACGAGCAGTACTTC
size: many
D: -
J: TRBJ2-7
V: TRBV5-6

CDR3: CSAGQGSSYEQYF
DNA: TGCAGCGCCGGACAGGGGTCCTCCTACGAGCAGTACTTC
size: few
D: TRBD1
J: TRBJ2-7
V: TRBV29-1

CDR3: CASSLYSGAANTIYF
DNA: TGCGCCAGCAGCTTATACTCGGGGGCCGCAAACACCATATATTTT
size: -
D: -
J: TRBJ1-3
V: TRBV5-1

CDR3: CSAEVRGTSNEQFF
DNA: TGCAGTGCTGAAGTTAGGGGAACAAGCAATGAGCAGTTCTTC
size: many
D: -
J: TRBJ2-1
V: TRBV20-1

CDR3: CASSMDMNTEAFF
DNA: TGCGCCAGCAGCATGGACATGAACACTGAAGCTTTCTTT
size: many
D: -
J: TRBJ1-1
V: TRBV5-1

CDR3: CASSGRGQSYEQYF
DNA: TGTGCCAGCAGTGGGAGGGGACAGTCCTACGAGCAGTACTTC
size: -
D: -
J: TRBJ2-7
V: TRBV25-1

CDR3: CASSISSSGANVLTF
DNA: TGTGCCAGCAGCATCAGCTCGTCCGGGGCCAACGTCCTGACTTTC
size: -
D: -
J: TRBJ2-6
V: TRBV7-9

CDR3: CASSLPGKGNYNEQFF
DNA: TGTGCCAGCAGCTTGCCGGGGAAGGGGAACTACAATGAGCAGTTCTTC
size: many
D: -
J: TRBJ2-1
V: TRBV5-6

CDR3: CASSPTLDLTDTQYF
DNA: TGTGCCAGCTCACCAACACTAGATCTTACAGATACGCAGTATTTT
size: few
D: -
J: TRBJ2-3
V: TRBV18

CDR3: CASSFEDTQYF
DNA: TGTGCCAGCAGTTTCGAAGATACGCAGTATTTT
size: few
D: -
J: TRBJ2-3
V: TRBV6-2/TRBV6-3

CDR3: CASSPGQGADTQYF
DNA: TGTGCCAGCAGCCCCGGACAGGGGGCAGATACGCAGTATTTT
size: many
D: TRBD1
J: TRBJ2-3
V: TRBV7-3

CDR3: CASSDYRGIQPQHF
DNA: TGTGCCAGCAGTGACTACAGGGGAATCCAGCCCCAGCATTTT
size: many
D: TRBD1
J: TRBJ1-5
V: TRBV12-3/TRBV12-4

CDR3: CASSAQVSGANVLTF
DNA: TGTGCCAGTAGTGCTCAGGTCTCTGGGGCCAACGTCCTGACTTTC
size: many
D: -
J: TRBJ2-6
V: TRBV19

CDR3: CASIGTAFTDTQYF
DNA: TGTGCCAGCATCGGGACCGCGTTCACAGATACGCAGTATTTT
size: few
D: -
J: TRBJ2-3
V: TRBV2

CDR3: CASSQAGQPGNTIYF
DNA: TGTGCCAGCAGCCAAGCCGGACAGCCTGGAAACACCATATATTTT
size: few
D: -
J: TRBJ1-3
V: TRBV3-1

CDR3: CASNPTGTGLYEQYF
DNA: TGTGCCAGCAACCCAACCGGGACAGGGTTATACGAGCAGTACTTC
size: once
D: TRBD1
J: TRBJ2-7
V: TRBV27

CDR3: CASSRMQEEGYTF
DNA: TGTGCCAGCTCACGTATGCAGGAAGAAGGCTACACCTTC
size: many
D: -
J: TRBJ1-2
V: TRBV18

CDR3: CASSSGGLDERYF
DNA: TGTGCCAGCAGTTCAGGGGGCCTCGACGAGCGGTACTTC
size: -
D: TRBD1
J: TRBJ2-7
V: TRBV28